This TCR beta chain derives from a study of shared clonotypes between healthy human individuals. Profiling relied on immunoSEQ multiplex PCR, and the TCRdb table lists in-frame clones only, not all of them. Among hundreds of thousands of clones, 95% to 97% were seen once, and the ten largest hold around 0.21%. CD8 cells regarded as naive lacked CD45RO, were positively chosen for CCR7, and omitted terminally differentiated effector memory CD45RA+ cells. This sequence was found in a man aged 25-40 years in good health. Sequencing was done on a sample of naive CD8+ T cells sorted from blood.

The CDR3 sequence is CASSQKLTGDYGYTF. CDR3 coding DNA: TGCGCCAGCAGCCAAAAATTGACAGGGGACTATGGCTACACCTTC. This rearrangement joins TRBV4-3 to TRBJ1-2, with 8 bases that match TRBD1. This CDR3 is built from 15 residues. The junction had 5 bases not matched to a gene; V was cut back by 2 bases and J by 3 bases. Germline V CDR1 and CDR2: LGHNA, YSLEER.